A single sample is the source of the 18 T cell receptor beta chains below, sequenced in a study of molecular identifiers for immune sequencing clone quantification (dated by TCRdb to the late 2010s). Library generation was performed with PCR. TCRdb names Illumina HiSeq 4000 as the instrument used. TCRdb ran its own pipeline on the public reads, namely fastp trimming at Q25 and MiXCR clone calling, and kept in-frame beta chains. Rows are unified per CDR3 protein, each entry keeping the most common DNA and genes. The sample table holds 60,000 to 70,000 distinct CDR3 sequences, of which less than 20% were seen once. The ten largest make up roughly 1.5% of the sample. The sequenced material came from naive CD8+ T cells from blood, with Jurkat cell RNA spiked in. The cell subset or site label corresponds to: FACS-sorted CD8+CD4-CCR7+CD45RA+ naive T cells. The source of these receptors is a human donor in good health. Some libraries in this study had Jurkat cell RNA spiked in.

The rearrangement links TRBV4-1 to TRBJ1-2; 11 bases are shared with TRBD1. The V gene end was trimmed by 3 bases and the J gene end by 7 bases; junction bases not matched to a gene: 16. The germline CDR1 and CDR2 sequences are MGHRA and YSYEKL. This CDR3 has 18 residues. CDR3 nucleotides: TGCGCCAGCAGCCACGCCCCCGAAGCCGGGACAGGGGGTACTGGCTACACCTTC. It specifies CASSHAPEAGTGGTGYTF.

This clonotype was found many times. This rearrangement joins TRBV12-5 to TRBJ2-1, with TRBD2 identical over 11 bases. CDR1 is LGHNT, CDR2 FRNRAP, per germline. The CDR3 sequence is 14 residues long. The J segment lost 5 bases and the V segment lost 7 bases, leaving 4 bases of the junction unmatched. The CDR3 region is CASAISGRDNEQFF. The CDR3 region has the DNA TGTGCTAGTGCCATTAGCGGGAGGGACAATGAGCAGTTCTTC.

To note about this clonotype: A much more abundant neighbour one base away suggests this may be a read error. The gene calls are TRBV24-1 and TRBJ2-7; the match to TRBD2 covers 9 bases. Germline V gene sequence: CDR1 KGHDR, CDR2 SFDVKD. This CDR3 comprises 16 residues. The DNA of the CDR3 is TGTGTCACCAGTGATCGGACTAGCGTTAGCTCCTACGAGCAGTACTTC. Translated: CVTSDRTSVSSYEQYF.

This clonotype was seen ten or more times. The rearrangement links TRBV11-3 to TRBJ2-1, with 13 bases lining up with TRBD2. The germline gives CDR1 SGHNT, CDR2 YENEEA. This CDR3 contains 13 residues. V shed 5 bases and J 9 bases; nucleotides not matched to a gene: 1. The CDR3: CASSRTSGSEQFF. DNA of the CDR3: TGTGCCAGCAGCCGGACTAGCGGGAGTGAGCAGTTCTTC.

The sample holds a few counts of this clonotype. The chain links TRBV6-2 or TRBV6-3 to TRBJ2-1; D may be TRBD1 (5 bases). V gave up 3 bases and J gave up 1 base, with 7 bases separating them. Germline values: CDR1 MNHEY, CDR2 SVGEGT. The CDR3 is made up of 14 amino acids. In nucleotides, the CDR3 is TGTGCCAGCAGTTATAGGGGTTCCTACAATGAGCAGTTCTTC. It yields the protein CASSYRGSYNEQFF.

This clonotype was counted many times. The chain links TRBV29-1 to TRBJ2-1; the match to TRBD2 covers 8 bases. The germline V gene has CDR1 SQVTM and CDR2 ANQGSEA. The CDR3 contains 15 residues. Trimming at V came to 7 bases and at J to 0 bases, leaving 8 bases not matched to a gene. In nucleotides, the CDR3 is TGCAGCGGGGTAGAGCGGGGGAGCTCCTACAATGAGCAGTTCTTC. Translated, it gives CSGVERGSSYNEQFF.

This clonotype was observed at least ten times. This sequence joins TRBV14 and TRBJ2-3, with a possible D match to TRBD1 (5 bases). Germline CDR1 SGHDN, CDR2 FVKESK. V was cut by 5 bases and J by 3 bases, with 21 bases left in between. This CDR3 region has 17 residues. This chain's CDR3 is CASSLRLGRAGTDTQYF. The CDR3 nucleotides read TGTGCCAGCAGCTTAAGGCTGGGAAGAGCAGGGACAGATACGCAGTATTTT.

This clonotype appeared many times. J is TRBJ2-5 and V is TRBV19; 10 bases agree with TRBD2. V trimming: 5 bases; J trimming: 4 bases; junction bases outside the gene matches: 1. The germline gives CDR1 LNHDA, CDR2 SQIVND (reference sequence). There are 13 residues in the CDR3. As DNA, the CDR3 is TGTGCCAGTAGTCTAGCGGGAGCAGAGACCCAGTACTTC. Amino acids: CASSLAGAETQYF.

This clonotype was recorded at least ten times. V usage is TRBV28 and J usage is TRBJ2-7; 8 bases are shared with TRBD2. The CDR3 is 17 residues long. Trimming removed 5 bases from V and 3 bases from J; junction bases left unmatched: 15. In germline, CDR1 is MDHEN, CDR2 SYDVKM. DNA of the CDR3: TGTGCCAGCAGTGACCGGTCAGCGGGAGTCGATGACTACGAGCAGTACTTC. Translating it yields CASSDRSAGVDDYEQYF.

This clonotype was detected many times. The chain has TRBV7-6 and TRBJ2-3; D is uncertain. The V end lost 5 bases, the J end lost 5 bases, and 14 bases lay between the germline ends. The CDR3 is 14 residues long. CDR1 SGHVS and CDR2 FNYEAQ come from the germline V gene. The chain's CDR3 is CASSPSYGLDTQYF. Here the CDR3 DNA reads TGTGCCAGCAGCCCCTCCTACGGCTTAGATACGCAGTATTTT.

A few counts support this clonotype. V gene TRBV19 combines with J gene TRBJ2-7; D not certain. Trimming cost V 3 bases and J 2 bases, with 11 bases left between them. The CDR3 is 14 amino acids. CDR1 and CDR2 (germline): LNHDA, SQIVND (reference sequence). CDR3 in amino acids: CASSIGSTAYEQYF. CDR3 coding DNA: TGTGCCAGTAGTATCGGCAGCACCGCCTACGAGCAGTACTTC.

Judged by abundance, this clonotype is medium-sized. The chain recombines TRBV7-2 with TRBJ2-3, with D perhaps TRBD2 (6 bases). Trimming took off 5 bases at V and 6 bases at J, with 24 bases between the two ends. Germline CDR1 is SGHTA and CDR2 is FQGNSA. CDR3 length: 17 amino acids. CDR3 bases: TGTGCCAGCAGCGCCCACTCGGTGGGGGGAGAGGCGGATACGCAGTATTTT. This codes for CASSAHSVGGEADTQYF.

This clonotype was counted at least ten times. This chain joins TRBV11-2 and TRBJ2-5; TRBD1 might be the D (6 bases). Germline CDR1 SGHAT, CDR2 FQNNGV. The ends were cut back, 6 bases at V and 10 bases at J, with 18 bases in the middle. This CDR3 spans 13 amino acids. Here the CDR3 reads CASRGQTDRDQYF. The CDR3 bases are TGTGCCAGCAGAGGACAGACCGACCGAGACCAGTACTTC.

This clonotype came up many times. The chain couples TRBV6-5 to TRBJ2-7; TRBD2 matches at 7 bases. The germline gives CDR1 MNHEY, CDR2 SVGAGI. Trimming took 2 bases from V and 6 from J; bases not matched to a gene: 13. The length of the CDR3 is 16 residues. The CDR3 is CASSYPTGRWRCEQYF. The CDR3 coding sequence is TGTGCCAGCAGTTACCCGACCGGGAGGTGGAGATGCGAGCAGTACTTC.

The gene calls are TRBV20-1 and TRBJ2-1, with 10 bases fitting TRBD2. V lost 0 bases to trimming and J lost 8 bases; unmatched junction nucleotides: 10. The CDR3 has 16 amino acids. Germline assignment: CDR1 DFQATT and CDR2 SNEGSKA (reference sequence). The CDR3 DNA sequence: TGCAGTGCTAGAGATCGAAGCGGGAGGGCCAGGGATGAGCAGTTCTTC. It encodes CSARDRSGRARDEQFF.

In this sample, this clonotype turned up many times. The chain couples TRBV10-3 to TRBJ2-1, with 12 bases that match TRBD2. Germline V lookup: CDR1 ENHRY, CDR2 SYGVKD. This CDR3 spans 16 amino acids. The V and J ends lost 4 bases and 3 bases, in that order; junction bases with no gene match: 4. This CDR3 reads CAISAGLAGLYNEQFF. CDR3 nucleotide sequence: TGTGCCATCAGTGCCGGACTAGCGGGGCTCTACAATGAGCAGTTCTTC.

The chain is built from TRBV29-1 and TRBJ2-7; D unresolved. The CDR3 has 13 amino acids. Germline assignment: CDR1 SQVTM and CDR2 ANQGSEA. V lost 4 bases and J 0 bases, leaving 10 bases between the germline ends. The CDR3 region has the DNA TGCAGCGTTGTCAGGCAGAACTCCTACGAGCAGTACTTC. Translated: CSVVRQNSYEQYF.

The sample holds many counts of this clonotype. J is TRBJ1-5 and V is TRBV2; D not certain. The CDR3 has 15 residues. Germline CDR1 and CDR2: SNHLY and FYNNEI. V shed 5 bases and J shed 2 bases, with 13 bases lying between them. For the CDR3, the DNA is TGTGCCAGCAGTCTCTCGGGTTTGGGCAATCAGCCCCAGCATTTT. This codes for CASSLSGLGNQPQHF.